One sample yielded the 14 T cell receptor beta chains listed below, sequenced in a study of T cells expressing NK-cell markers. TCRdb reprocessed the 5' RACE reads, with one entry per CDR3 protein and no DNA. Its table lists roughly 420,000 distinct CDR3 sequences. The sequenced sample was blood T cells: a sorted CD56 or NKG2C T cell subset, CD4+ or CD8+ T cells, or bulk PBMC T cells (not recorded which). The receptors originated from a woman aged 18 to 75 in good health.

The V gene is TRBV5-1, the J gene TRBJ2-3. The CDR3 is 14 amino acids. In germline, CDR1 is SGHRS, CDR2 YFSETQ. Here the CDR3 reads CASSLHTSTDTQYF. Drawing the rest from reference TRBV5-1 and TRBJ2-3, the complete variable domain is KAGVTQTPRYLIKTRGQQVTLSCSPISGHRSVSWYQQTPGQGLQFLFEYFSETQRNKGNFPGRFSGRQFSNSRSEMNVSTLELGDSALYLCASSLHTSTDTQYFGPGTRLTVL.

V usage is TRBV6-1 and J usage is TRBJ2-2; the D call from TCRdb, TRBD1, cannot be confirmed without DNA. The CDR3 contains 20 residues. Germline V CDR1 and CDR2: MNHNS, SASEGT. The CDR3 reads CASSEAEEWGQGADTGELFF.

The chain uses TRBV27 and TRBJ2-3; TCRdb's D gene call, TRBD1, goes unchecked for lack of DNA. The CDR3 is made up of 14 amino acids. Looked up from germline, CDR1 is MNHEY and CDR2 is SMNVEV (reference sequence). CDR3 amino acids: CASRESTGADTQYF.

The rearrangement links TRBV7-9 to TRBJ2-7; TCRdb's D call, TRBD2, is unchecked because there is no DNA. Germline CDR1 is SEHNR and CDR2 is FQNEAQ (reference sequence). This CDR3 spans 15 amino acids. The CDR3 protein is CASSLGPREGVEQYF.

V is TRBV6-1 and J is TRBJ2-2; absent DNA, TCRdb's TRBD1 call cannot be checked. The length of the CDR3 is 15 residues. Germline CDR1 and CDR2: MNHNS and SASEGT. The CDR3 reads CASSPQTTNTGELFF.

V usage is TRBV28 and J usage is TRBJ2-2; TCRdb's D call of TRBD1 is untestable without DNA. Germline lookup yields CDR1 MDHEN and CDR2 SYDVKM. The CDR3 runs 19 residues. CDR3 protein: CASSPPRPGSIKNTGELFF. Full variable domain (rest looked up from reference TRBV28 and TRBJ2-2): DVKVTQSSRYLVKRTGEKVFLECVQDMDHENMFWYRQDPGLGLRLIYFSYDVKMKEKGDIPEGYSVSREKKERFSLILESASTNQTSMYLCASSPPRPGSIKNTGELFFGEGSRLTVL.

The gene calls are TRBV29-1 and TRBJ2-7. The CDR3 contains 11 residues. CDR1 and CDR2 (germline): SQVTM, ANQGSEA. CDR3 amino acids: CSVASLGEQYF.

The chain employs TRBV19 and TRBJ2-1; TCRdb names TRBD1, which stays unverified in the absence of DNA. CDR3 size: 14 residues. CDR1 is LNHDA, CDR2 SQIVND, per germline (reference sequence). The CDR3: CASRPGPGRDEQFF. Filled out from reference TRBV19 and TRBJ2-1, the complete variable domain reads DGGITQSPKYLFRKEGQNVTLSCEQNLNHDAMYWYRQDPGQGLRLIYYSQIVNDFQKGDIAEGYSVSREKKESFPLTVTSAQKNPTAFYLCASRPGPGRDEQFFGPGTRLTVL.

The chain recombines TRBV11-2 with TRBJ2-1; the D gene TCRdb calls, TRBD1, cannot be checked with no DNA. The germline CDR1 and CDR2 sequences are SGHAT and FQNNGV. The CDR3 has 14 amino acids. The chain's CDR3 is CASSLVDRGPQWFF.

The rearrangement joins TRBV5-4 to TRBJ2-3; absent DNA, TCRdb's TRBD1 call cannot be checked. CDR1 is SGHNT and CDR2 is YYREEE in the germline V gene (reference sequence). The CDR3 is 16 amino acids. CDR3 loop: CASSTPGGDWGDTQYF. Full variable domain (rest looked up from reference TRBV5-4 and TRBJ2-3): ETGVTQSPTHLIKTRGQQVTLRCSSQSGHNTVSWYQQALGQGPQFIFQYYREEENGRGNFPPRFSGLQFPNYSSELNVNALELDDSALYLCASSTPGGDWGDTQYFGPGTRLTVL.

This sequence joins TRBV30 and TRBJ2-7. Germline CDR1 reads GTSNPN; CDR2 reads SVGIG (reference sequence). The CDR3 runs to 12 residues. The CDR3 here is CAWSTSSYEQYF.

This chain links TRBV4-1 with TRBJ1-1. The CDR3 runs to 14 residues. CDR1 and CDR2 (germline): MGHRA, YSYEKL. CDR3 residues: CASRGPLMNTEAFF.

The chain links TRBV12-3 or TRBV12-4 to TRBJ1-5; TCRdb's assignment of TRBD1 cannot be checked, as there is no DNA. The CDR3 covers 16 residues. The CDR3 protein is CASTVGWTGRDQPQHF.

The chain uses TRBV18 and TRBJ2-1. The length of the CDR3 is 16 residues. Germline CDR1 KGHSH, CDR2 LQKENI. The CDR3 region is CASSHTGGKGYNEQFF.